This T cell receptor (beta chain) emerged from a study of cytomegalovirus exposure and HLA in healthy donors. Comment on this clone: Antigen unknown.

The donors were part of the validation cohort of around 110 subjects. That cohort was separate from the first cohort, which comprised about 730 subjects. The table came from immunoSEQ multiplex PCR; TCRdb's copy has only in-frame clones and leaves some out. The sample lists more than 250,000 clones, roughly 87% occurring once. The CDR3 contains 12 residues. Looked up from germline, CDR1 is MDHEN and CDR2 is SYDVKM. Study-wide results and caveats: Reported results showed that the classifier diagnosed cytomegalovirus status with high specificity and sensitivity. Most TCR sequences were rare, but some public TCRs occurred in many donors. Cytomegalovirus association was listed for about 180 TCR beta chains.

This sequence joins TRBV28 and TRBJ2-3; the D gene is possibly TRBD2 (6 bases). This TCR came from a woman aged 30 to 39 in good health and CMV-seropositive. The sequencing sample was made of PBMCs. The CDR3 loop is CGARGGVDTQYF. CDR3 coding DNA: TGTGGGGCCCGGGGCGGGGTAGATACGCAGTATTTT.